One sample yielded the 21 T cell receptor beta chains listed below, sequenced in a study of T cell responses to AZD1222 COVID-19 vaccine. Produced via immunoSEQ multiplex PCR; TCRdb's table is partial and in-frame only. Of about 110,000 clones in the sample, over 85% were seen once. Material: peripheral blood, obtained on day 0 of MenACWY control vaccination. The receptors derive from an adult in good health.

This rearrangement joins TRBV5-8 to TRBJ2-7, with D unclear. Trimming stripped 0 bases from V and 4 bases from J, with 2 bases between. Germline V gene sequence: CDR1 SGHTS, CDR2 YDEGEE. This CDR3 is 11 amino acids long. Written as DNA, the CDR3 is TGTGCCAGCAGCTTGGGTTACGAGCAGTACTTC. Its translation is CASSLGYEQYF. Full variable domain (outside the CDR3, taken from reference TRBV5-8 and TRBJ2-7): EAGVTQSPTHLIKTRGQQATLRCSPISGHTSVYWYQQALGLGLQFLLWYDEGEERNRGNFPPRFSGRQFPNYSSELNVNALELEDSALYLCASSLGYEQYFGPGTRLTVT.

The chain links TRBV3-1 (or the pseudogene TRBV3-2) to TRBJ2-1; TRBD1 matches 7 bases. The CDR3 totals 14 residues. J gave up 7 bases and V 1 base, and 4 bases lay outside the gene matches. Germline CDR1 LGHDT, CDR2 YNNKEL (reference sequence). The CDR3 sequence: CASSQGTGSNEQFF. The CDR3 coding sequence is TGTGCCAGCAGCCAAGGGACAGGCTCGAATGAGCAGTTCTTC.

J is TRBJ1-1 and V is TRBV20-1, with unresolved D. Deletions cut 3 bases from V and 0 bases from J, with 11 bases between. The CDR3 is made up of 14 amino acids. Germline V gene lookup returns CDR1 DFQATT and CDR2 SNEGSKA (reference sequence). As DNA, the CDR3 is TGCAGTGCTAGTCCTGGGTTCATGAACACTGAAGCTTTCTTT. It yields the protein CSASPGFMNTEAFF.

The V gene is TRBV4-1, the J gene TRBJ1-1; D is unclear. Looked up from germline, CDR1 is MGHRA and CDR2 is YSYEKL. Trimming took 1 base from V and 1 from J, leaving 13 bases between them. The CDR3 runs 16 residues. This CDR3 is CASSQALDVGNTEAFF. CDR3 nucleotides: TGCGCCAGCAGCCAAGCCCTAGATGTGGGGAACACTGAAGCTTTCTTT.

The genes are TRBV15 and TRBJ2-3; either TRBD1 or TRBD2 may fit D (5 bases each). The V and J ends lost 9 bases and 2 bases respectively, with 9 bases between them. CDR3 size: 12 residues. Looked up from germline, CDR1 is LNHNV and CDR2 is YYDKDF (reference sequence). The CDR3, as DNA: TGTGCCACTAGAGGGGCCACAGATACGCAGTATTTT. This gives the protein CATRGATDTQYF.

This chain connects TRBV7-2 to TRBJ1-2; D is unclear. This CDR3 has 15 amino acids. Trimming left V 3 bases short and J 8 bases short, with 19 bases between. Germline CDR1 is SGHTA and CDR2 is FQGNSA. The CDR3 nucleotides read TGTGCCAGCAGCTTGGAGCCGCGTCCTATGGGGGGCTACACCTTC. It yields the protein CASSLEPRPMGGYTF. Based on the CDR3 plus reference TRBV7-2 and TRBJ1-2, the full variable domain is GAGVSQSPSNKVTEKGKDVELRCDPISGHTALYWYRQSLGQGLEFLIYFQGNSAPDKSGLPSDRFSAERTGGSVSTLTIQRTQQEDSAVYLCASSLEPRPMGGYTFGSGTRLTVV.

In DNA, the CDR3 is TGTGCCAGCAGTTTGGTTGGGCCCATGGGGCAGCCCCAGCATTTT. Amino acid sequence: CASSLVGPMGQPQHF. The rearrangement uses TRBV27 and TRBJ1-5; D is uncertain. The CDR3 runs to 15 residues. Per the germline V gene, CDR1 is MNHEY and CDR2 is SMNVEV (reference sequence). The V and J ends lost 3 bases and 7 bases respectively, with 16 bases between them.

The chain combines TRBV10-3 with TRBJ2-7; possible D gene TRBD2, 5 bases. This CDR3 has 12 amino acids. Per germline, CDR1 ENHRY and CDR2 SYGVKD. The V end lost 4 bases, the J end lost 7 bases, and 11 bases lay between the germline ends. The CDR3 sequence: CAISGVSGEQYF. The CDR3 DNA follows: TGTGCCATCAGTGGGGTATCGGGGGAGCAGTACTTC.

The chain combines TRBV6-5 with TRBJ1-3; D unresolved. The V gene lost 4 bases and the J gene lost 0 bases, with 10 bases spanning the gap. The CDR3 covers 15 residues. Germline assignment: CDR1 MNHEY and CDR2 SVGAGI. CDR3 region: CASSLSPHSGNTIYF. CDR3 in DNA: TGTGCCAGCAGTTTATCGCCTCACTCTGGAAACACCATATATTTT.

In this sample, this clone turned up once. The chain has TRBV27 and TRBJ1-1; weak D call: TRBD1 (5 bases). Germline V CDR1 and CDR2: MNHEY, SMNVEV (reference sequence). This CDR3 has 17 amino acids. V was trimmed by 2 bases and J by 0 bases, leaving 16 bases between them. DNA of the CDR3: TGTGCCAGCAGTTTACGGGGGTCGGTCCCCCTGAACACTGAAGCTTTCTTT. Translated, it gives CASSLRGSVPLNTEAFF.

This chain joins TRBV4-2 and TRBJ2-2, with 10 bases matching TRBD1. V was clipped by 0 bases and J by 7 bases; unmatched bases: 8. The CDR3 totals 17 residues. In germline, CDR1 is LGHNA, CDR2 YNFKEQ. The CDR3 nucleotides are TGTGCCAGCAGCCAAGACCGCGGGGGACAGGGGCGCGGGGAGCTGTTTTTT. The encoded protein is CASSQDRGGQGRGELFF.

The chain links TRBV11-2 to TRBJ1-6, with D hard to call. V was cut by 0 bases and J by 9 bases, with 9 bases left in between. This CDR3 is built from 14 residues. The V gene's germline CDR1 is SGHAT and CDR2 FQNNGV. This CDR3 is CASSLENSGSPLHF. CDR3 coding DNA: TGTGCCAGCAGCTTAGAGAACTCGGGTTCACCCCTCCACTTT.

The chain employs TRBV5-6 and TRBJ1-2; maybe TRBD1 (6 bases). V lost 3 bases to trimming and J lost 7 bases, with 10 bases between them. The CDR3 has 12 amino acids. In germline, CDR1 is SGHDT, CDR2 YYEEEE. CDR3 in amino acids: CASSYRGSGYTF. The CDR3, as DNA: TGTGCCAGCAGCTATAGGGGGTCTGGCTACACCTTC.

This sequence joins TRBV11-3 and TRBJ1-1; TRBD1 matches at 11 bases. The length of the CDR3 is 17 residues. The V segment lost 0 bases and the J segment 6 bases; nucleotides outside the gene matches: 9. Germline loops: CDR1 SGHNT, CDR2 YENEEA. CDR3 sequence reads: CASSLDQLGQGDPEAFF. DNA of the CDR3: TGTGCCAGCAGCTTAGATCAATTGGGACAGGGGGACCCTGAAGCTTTCTTT.

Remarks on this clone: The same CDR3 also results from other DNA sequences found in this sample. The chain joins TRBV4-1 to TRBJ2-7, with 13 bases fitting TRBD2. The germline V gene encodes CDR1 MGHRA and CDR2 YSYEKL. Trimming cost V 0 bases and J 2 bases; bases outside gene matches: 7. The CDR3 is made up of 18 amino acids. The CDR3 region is CASSQESGLAGETYEQYF. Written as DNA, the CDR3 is TGCGCCAGCAGCCAAGAATCCGGACTAGCGGGGGAGACCTACGAGCAGTACTTC.

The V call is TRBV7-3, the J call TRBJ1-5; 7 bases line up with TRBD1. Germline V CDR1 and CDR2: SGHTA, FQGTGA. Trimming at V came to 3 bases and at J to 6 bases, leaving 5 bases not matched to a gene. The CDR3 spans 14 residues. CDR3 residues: CASSFRQGTQPQHF. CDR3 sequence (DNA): TGTGCCAGCAGCTTTAGACAGGGCACTCAGCCCCAGCATTTT.

CDR3 residues: CAWTKRGEDNEQFF. As DNA, the CDR3 is TGTGCCTGGACAAAGCGGGGGGAAGACAATGAGCAGTTCTTC. The rearrangement links TRBV28 to TRBJ2-1, with 9 positions matching TRBD2. The CDR3 is 14 amino acids. CDR1 and CDR2 from the germline V gene are MDHEN and SYDVKM. V gave up 11 bases and J gave up 5 bases; unmatched junction bases: 10.

CDR3 bases: TGTGCCAGCAGCTTGACTAGCGGGGGACAAGATACGCAGTATTTT. Its protein product is CASSLTSGGQDTQYF. The chain recombines TRBV5-4 with TRBJ2-3; 11 bases match TRBD2. In germline, CDR1 is SGHNT, CDR2 YYREEE (reference sequence). The CDR3 is 15 amino acids. With V trimmed by 1 base and J by 5 bases, 3 bases remained unmatched.

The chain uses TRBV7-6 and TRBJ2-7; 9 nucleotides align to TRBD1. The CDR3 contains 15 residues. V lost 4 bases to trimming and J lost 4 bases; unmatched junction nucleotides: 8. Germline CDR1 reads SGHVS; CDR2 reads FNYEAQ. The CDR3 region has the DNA TGTGCCAGCAGCTCCCCATTAGGACAGGGGTACGAGCAGTACTTC. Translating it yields CASSSPLGQGYEQYF.

CDR3 region: CATRDRADQPQHF. DNA of the CDR3: TGTGCCACCAGGGACAGGGCCGATCAGCCCCAGCATTTT. V is TRBV24-1 and J is TRBJ1-5; 8 bases are a match to TRBD1. This CDR3 spans 13 amino acids. Per germline, CDR1 KGHDR and CDR2 SFDVKD. After removal of 7 bases from V and 5 bases from J, the junction contained 3 bases not matched to a gene.

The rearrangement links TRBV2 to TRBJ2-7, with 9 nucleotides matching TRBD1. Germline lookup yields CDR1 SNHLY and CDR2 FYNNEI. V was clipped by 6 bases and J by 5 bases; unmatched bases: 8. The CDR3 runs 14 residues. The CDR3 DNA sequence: TGTGCCAGCAGCCCATGGGACAGGGCCAACGAGCAGTACTTC. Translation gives CASSPWDRANEQYF.